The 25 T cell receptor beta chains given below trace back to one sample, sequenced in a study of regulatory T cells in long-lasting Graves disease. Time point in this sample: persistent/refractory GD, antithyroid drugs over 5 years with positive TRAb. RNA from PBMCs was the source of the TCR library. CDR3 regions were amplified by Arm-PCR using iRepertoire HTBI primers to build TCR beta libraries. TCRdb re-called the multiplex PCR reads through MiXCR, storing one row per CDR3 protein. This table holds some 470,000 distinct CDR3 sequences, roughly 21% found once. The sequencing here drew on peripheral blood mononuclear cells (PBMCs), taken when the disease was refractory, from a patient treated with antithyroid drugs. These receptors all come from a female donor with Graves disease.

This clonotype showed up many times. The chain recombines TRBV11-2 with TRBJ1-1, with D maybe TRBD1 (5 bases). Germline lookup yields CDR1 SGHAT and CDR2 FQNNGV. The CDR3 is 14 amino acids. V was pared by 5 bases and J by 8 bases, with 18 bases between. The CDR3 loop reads CASSPREGSGEAFF. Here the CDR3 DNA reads TGTGCCAGCAGCCCACGAGAGGGGTCAGGGGAAGCTTTCTTT. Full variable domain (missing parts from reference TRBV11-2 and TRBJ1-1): EAGVAQSPRYKIIEKRQSVAFWCNPISGHATLYWYQQILGQGPKLLIQFQNNGVVDDSQLPKDRFSAERLKGVDSTLKIQPAKLEDSAVYLCASSPREGSGEAFFGQGTRLTVV.

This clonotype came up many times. The CDR3 sequence: CAISESFAGNYEQYF. As DNA, the CDR3 is TGTGCCATCAGTGAGTCGTTTGCGGGGAACTACGAGCAGTACTTC. V is TRBV10-3 and J is TRBJ2-7; TRBD2 is a possible D gene (6 bases). V was trimmed by 0 bases and J by 3 bases, leaving 12 bases between them. Germline CDR1 and CDR2: ENHRY and SYGVKD. The CDR3 totals 15 residues.

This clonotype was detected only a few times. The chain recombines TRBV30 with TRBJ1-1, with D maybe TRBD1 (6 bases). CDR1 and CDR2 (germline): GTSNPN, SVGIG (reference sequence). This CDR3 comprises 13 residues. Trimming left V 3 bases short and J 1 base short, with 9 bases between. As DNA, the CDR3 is TGTGCCTGGAGGAACAGGGCGAACACTGAAGCTTTCTTT. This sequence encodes CAWRNRANTEAFF.

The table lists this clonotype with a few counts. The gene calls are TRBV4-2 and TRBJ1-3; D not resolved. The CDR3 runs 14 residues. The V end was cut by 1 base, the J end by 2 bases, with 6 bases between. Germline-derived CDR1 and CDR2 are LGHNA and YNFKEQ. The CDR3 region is CASSQGQTGNTIYF. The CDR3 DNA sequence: TGTGCCAGCAGCCAAGGGCAGACTGGAAACACCATATATTTT.

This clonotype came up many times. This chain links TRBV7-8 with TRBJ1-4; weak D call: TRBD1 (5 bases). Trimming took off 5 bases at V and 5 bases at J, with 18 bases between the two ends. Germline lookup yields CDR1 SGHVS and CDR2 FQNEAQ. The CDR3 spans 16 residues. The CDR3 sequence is CASSPVSAQENEKLFF. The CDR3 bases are TGTGCCAGCAGCCCTGTCTCTGCACAGGAGAATGAAAAACTGTTTTTT.

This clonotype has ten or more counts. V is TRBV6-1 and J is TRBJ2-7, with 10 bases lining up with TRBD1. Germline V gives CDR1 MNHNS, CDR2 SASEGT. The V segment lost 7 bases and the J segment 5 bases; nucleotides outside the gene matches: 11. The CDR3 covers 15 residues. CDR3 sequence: CASNSGTGVIDEQYF. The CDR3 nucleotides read TGTGCCAGCAACTCCGGGACAGGGGTAATCGACGAGCAGTACTTC.

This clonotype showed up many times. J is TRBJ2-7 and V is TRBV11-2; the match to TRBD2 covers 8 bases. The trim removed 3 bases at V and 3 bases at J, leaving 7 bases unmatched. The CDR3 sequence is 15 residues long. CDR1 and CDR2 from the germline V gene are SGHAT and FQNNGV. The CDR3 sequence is CASSFQYGTSYEQYF. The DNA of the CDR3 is TGTGCCAGCAGCTTCCAGTACGGGACTAGCTACGAGCAGTACTTC.

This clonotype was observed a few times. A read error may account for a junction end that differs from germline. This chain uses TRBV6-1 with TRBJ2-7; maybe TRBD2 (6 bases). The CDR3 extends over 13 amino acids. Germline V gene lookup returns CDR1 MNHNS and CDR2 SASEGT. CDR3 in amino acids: CASSRTNAYAQYF. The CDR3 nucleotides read TGTGCCAGCAGTAGGACTAATGCCTACGCGCAGTACTTC.

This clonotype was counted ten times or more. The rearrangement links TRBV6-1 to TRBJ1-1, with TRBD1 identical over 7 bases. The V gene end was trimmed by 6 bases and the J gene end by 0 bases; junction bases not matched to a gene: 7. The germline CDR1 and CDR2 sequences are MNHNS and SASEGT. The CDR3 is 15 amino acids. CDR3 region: CASRPGQALNTEAFF. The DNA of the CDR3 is TGTGCCAGCAGACCCGGACAGGCCTTGAACACTGAAGCTTTCTTT.

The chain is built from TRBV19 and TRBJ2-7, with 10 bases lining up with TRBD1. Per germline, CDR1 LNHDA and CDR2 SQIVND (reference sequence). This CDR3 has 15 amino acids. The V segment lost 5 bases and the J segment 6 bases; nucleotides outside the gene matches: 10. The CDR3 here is CASSPRQGAAREQYF. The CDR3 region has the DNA TGTGCCAGTAGTCCTCGACAGGGGGCGGCTCGCGAGCAGTACTTC.

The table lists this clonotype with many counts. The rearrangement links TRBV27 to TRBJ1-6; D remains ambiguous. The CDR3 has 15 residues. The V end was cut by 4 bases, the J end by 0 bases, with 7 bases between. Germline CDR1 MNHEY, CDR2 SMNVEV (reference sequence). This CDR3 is CASSSGSSYNSPLHF. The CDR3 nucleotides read TGTGCCAGCAGTTCGGGCAGCTCCTATAATTCACCCCTCCACTTT.

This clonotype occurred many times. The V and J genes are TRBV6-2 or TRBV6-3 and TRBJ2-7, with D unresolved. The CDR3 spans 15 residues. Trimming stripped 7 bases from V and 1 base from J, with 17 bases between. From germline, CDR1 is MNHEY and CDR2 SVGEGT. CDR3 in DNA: TGTGCCAGCAAAGTCCGGGCAGGAGTATCCTACGAGCAGTACTTC. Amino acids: CASKVRAGVSYEQYF.

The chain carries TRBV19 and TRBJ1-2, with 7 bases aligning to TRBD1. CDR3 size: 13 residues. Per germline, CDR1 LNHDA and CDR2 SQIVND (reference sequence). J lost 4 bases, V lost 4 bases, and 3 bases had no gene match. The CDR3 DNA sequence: TGTGCCAGTAGTACCGGGACAGTCTATGGCTACACCTTC. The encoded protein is CASSTGTVYGYTF.

The CDR3, as DNA: TGTGCCATCAGTGACGAGGGAGCGGGGGACGAGCAGTACTTC. Translated: CAISDEGAGDEQYF. V is TRBV10-3 and J is TRBJ2-7, with TRBD2 matching over 8 bases. J was trimmed by 5 bases and V by 3 bases; bases with no gene match: 6. The germline gives CDR1 ENHRY, CDR2 SYGVKD. The CDR3 totals 14 residues.

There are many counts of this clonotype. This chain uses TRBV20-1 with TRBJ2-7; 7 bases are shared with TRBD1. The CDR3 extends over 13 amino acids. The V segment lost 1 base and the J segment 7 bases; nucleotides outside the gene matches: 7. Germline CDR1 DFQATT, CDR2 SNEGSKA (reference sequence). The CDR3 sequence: CSARVRGLGEQYF. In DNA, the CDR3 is TGCAGTGCTAGAGTTAGGGGGCTGGGAGAGCAGTACTTC.

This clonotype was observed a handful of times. The CDR3 region has the DNA TGTGCCAGCAGATTGGGACACCAAAACACTGAAGCTTTCTTT. Translated: CASRLGHQNTEAFF. The gene calls are TRBV7-3 and TRBJ1-1; TRBD1 is a possible D gene (6 bases). V gave up 6 bases and J gave up 2 bases, with 13 bases separating them. The CDR3 is made up of 14 amino acids. Per the germline V gene, CDR1 is SGHTA and CDR2 is FQGTGA.

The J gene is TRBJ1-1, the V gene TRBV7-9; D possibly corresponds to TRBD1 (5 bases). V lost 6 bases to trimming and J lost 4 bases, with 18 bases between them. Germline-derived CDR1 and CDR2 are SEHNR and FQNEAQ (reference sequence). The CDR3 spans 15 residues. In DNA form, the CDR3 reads TGTGCCAGCAGACATCAGACCTATAGGGGCACTGAAGCTTTCTTT. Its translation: CASRHQTYRGTEAFF.

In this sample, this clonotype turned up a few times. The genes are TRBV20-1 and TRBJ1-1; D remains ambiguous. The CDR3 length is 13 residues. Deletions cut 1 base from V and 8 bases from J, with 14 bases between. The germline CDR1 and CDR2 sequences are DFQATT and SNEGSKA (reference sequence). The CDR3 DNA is TGCAGTGCTAGAGTCTACAGCCGACTAGAAGCTTTCTTT. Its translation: CSARVYSRLEAFF.

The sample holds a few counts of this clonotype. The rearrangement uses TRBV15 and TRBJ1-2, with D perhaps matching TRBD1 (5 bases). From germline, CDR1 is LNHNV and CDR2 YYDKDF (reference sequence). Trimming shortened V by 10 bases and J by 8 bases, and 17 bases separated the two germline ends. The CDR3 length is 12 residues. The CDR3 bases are TGTGCCATCAGTTTGGGGACTGAAGGCTACACCTTC. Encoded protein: CAISLGTEGYTF.

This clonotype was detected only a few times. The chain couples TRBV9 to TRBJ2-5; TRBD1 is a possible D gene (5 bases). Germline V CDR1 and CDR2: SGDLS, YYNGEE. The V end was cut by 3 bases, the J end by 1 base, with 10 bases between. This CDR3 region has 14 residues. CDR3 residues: CASSARASQETQYF. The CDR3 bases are TGTGCCAGCAGCGCCAGGGCCTCCCAAGAGACCCAGTACTTC.

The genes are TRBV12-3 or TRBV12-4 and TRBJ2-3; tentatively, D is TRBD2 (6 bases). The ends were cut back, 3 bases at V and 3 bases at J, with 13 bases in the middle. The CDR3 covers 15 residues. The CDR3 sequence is CASSFGGVSTDTQYF. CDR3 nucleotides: TGTGCCAGCAGTTTCGGGGGAGTTTCTACAGATACGCAGTATTTT.

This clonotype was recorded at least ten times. This chain's CDR3 is CASTIGAWETQYF. The DNA for the CDR3 is TGTGCCAGCACCATTGGGGCATGGGAGACCCAGTACTTC. This chain uses TRBV28 with TRBJ2-5, with TRBD1 as a possible D gene (5 bases). The CDR3 is 13 amino acids. Trimming cost V 7 bases and J 5 bases, with 14 bases left between them. CDR1 is MDHEN and CDR2 is SYDVKM in the germline V gene.

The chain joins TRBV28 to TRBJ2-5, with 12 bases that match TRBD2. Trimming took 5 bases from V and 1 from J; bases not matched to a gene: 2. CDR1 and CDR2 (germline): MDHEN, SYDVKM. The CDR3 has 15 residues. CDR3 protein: CASSPTSGGQETQYF. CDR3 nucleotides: TGTGCCAGCAGTCCGACTAGCGGGGGCCAAGAGACCCAGTACTTC.

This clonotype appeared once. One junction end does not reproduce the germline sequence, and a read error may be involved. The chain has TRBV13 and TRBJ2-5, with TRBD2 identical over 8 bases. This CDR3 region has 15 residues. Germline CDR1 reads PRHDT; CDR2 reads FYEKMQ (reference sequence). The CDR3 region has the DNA TGTGCCAGCAGCTTAGTCGGGAGGGCAGGAGAGACCCTGTACTTC. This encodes CASSLVGRAGETLYF.

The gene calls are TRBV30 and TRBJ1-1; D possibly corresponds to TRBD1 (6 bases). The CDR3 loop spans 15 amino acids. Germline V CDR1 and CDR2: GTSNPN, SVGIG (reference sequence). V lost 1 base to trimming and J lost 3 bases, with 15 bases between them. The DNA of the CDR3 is TGTGCCTGGAGTGGACGCCCAGGGGAGGACACTGAAGCTTTCTTT. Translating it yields CAWSGRPGEDTEAFF. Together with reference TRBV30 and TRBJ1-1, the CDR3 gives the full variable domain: SQTIHQWPATLVQPVGSPLSLECTVEGTSNPNLYWYRQAAGRGLQLLFYSVGIGQISSEVPQNLSASRPQDRQFILSSKKLLLSDSGFYLCAWSGRPGEDTEAFFGQGTRLTVV.